This T cell receptor (beta chain) derives from a study of blood T cell repertoires in COVID-19. This clone was detected only once. Profiled with immunoSEQ multiplex PCR; TCRdb holds only in-frame clones, not every one. The data show fewer than 300,000 clones, around 89% seen once. This CDR3 comprises 14 residues. Looked up from germline, CDR1 is ENHRY and CDR2 is SYGVKD. Trimming stripped 3 bases from V and 3 bases from J, with 12 bases between. Enrolled through a virtual design, the participants were between about 18 and 100 years of age and came from some 26 US areas. Clinical history reported by participants formed the basis on which cohorts were assigned.

The TCR sequence derives from a man in his forties who had recovered from COVID-19. Sequenced material: PBMCs or T cells enriched from blood (not recorded which). V usage is TRBV10-3 and J usage is TRBJ2-7, with a tentative D call TRBD1 (5 bases). CDR3 DNA: TGTGCCATCAGTGATCCCAGGGTTCGCTACGAGCAGTACTTC. Residues: CAISDPRVRYEQYF.